This TCR beta chain was obtained from a study of response to subunit inactivated influenza vaccine. General study points: Authors suggested each seasonal flu vaccination may recruit only limited numbers of new T cells.

The CDR3 has 14 residues. V lost 7 bases to trimming and J lost 1 base; unmatched junction nucleotides: 2. CDR1 MGHDK and CDR2 SYGVNS come from the germline V gene. A single record per CDR3 protein comes from TCRdb applying MiXCR to the RT-PCR reads. The sample includes approximately 700,000 distinct CDR3 sequences, around 16% of them seen just once. As to this clonotype: Its antigen is currently unknown.

This TCR was sampled from a middle-aged man who received an inactivated influenza vaccine. Sequencing was performed on PBMCs from blood, taken approximately 13 days after vaccination. The chain is built from TRBV25-1 and TRBJ2-5; 11 nucleotides align to TRBD1. This CDR3 is CASTGTGGQETQYF. DNA of the CDR3: TGTGCCAGCACAGGGACAGGGGGCCAAGAGACCCAGTACTTC.